The 31 T cell receptor beta chains below were found in one sample sequenced in a study of T-cell memory formation after mild COVID-19. One entry per CDR3 protein results from TCRdb running MiXCR on the 5' RACE reads. The table has fewer than 600,000 distinct CDR3 sequences, roughly a fifth seen once. The sequenced sample consisted of PBMCs or a T cell subset sorted from them (not recorded which). The receptors were gathered from an adult woman who had mild COVID-19 (a few samples of this study predate the infection). Cell type and time point are not known.

The J gene is TRBJ2-6, the V gene TRBV5-6; no clear D. V was trimmed by 0 bases and J by 0 bases, leaving 10 bases between them. This CDR3 is 17 amino acids long. Per germline, CDR1 SGHDT and CDR2 YYEEEE. CDR3 sequence: CASSLEQFHSGANVLTF. CDR3 nucleotides: TGTGCCAGCAGCTTGGAACAGTTCCACTCTGGGGCCAACGTCCTGACTTTC.

A few counts support this clonotype. This chain uses TRBV7-3 with TRBJ2-1; 15 positions match TRBD2. Per the germline V gene, CDR1 is SGHTA and CDR2 is FQGTGA. The V segment lost 4 bases and the J segment 8 bases; nucleotides outside the gene matches: 6. This CDR3 has 16 residues. CDR3 nucleotide sequence: TGTGCCAGCAGCTCGCGAGGACTAGCGGGGGGGGATGAGCAGTTCTTC. This encodes CASSSRGLAGGDEQFF. The full variable domain, rest sourced from reference TRBV7-3 and TRBJ2-1, is GAGVSQTPSNKVTEKGKYVELRCDPISGHTALYWYRQSLGQGPEFLIYFQGTGAADDSGLPNDRFFAVRPEGSVSTLKIQRTERGDSAVYLCASSSRGLAGGDEQFFGPGTRLTVL.

This clonotype was detected only a few times. J is TRBJ2-1 and V is TRBV7-8, with D maybe TRBD1 (6 bases). V was pared by 3 bases and J by 0 bases, with 18 bases between. Germline V gene sequence: CDR1 SGHVS, CDR2 FQNEAQ. The CDR3 spans 18 residues. CDR3 DNA: TGTGCCAGCAGCTTGTGGGGACATCCGGAAGACTCCTACAATGAGCAGTTCTTC. The encoded protein is CASSLWGHPEDSYNEQFF.

The chain is built from TRBV7-9 and TRBJ1-2, with 8 positions matching TRBD1. There are 14 residues in the CDR3. The ends lost 2 bases at V and 6 bases at J; junction bases unmatched: 5. Germline V CDR1 and CDR2: SEHNR, FQNEAQ (reference sequence). The CDR3 region is CASSLQGADHGYTF. The CDR3 nucleotides are TGTGCCAGCAGCTTACAGGGGGCTGATCATGGCTACACCTTC.

This clonotype was detected ten times or more. The chain uses TRBV12-3 or TRBV12-4 and TRBJ2-1; the match to TRBD2 covers 9 bases. The V segment lost 4 bases and the J segment 6 bases; nucleotides outside the gene matches: 7. The CDR3 loop spans 15 amino acids. In nucleotides, the CDR3 is TGTGCCAGCAGTTCCCTGGCGGGAGGGGTCAATGAGCAGTTCTTC. Translation: CASSSLAGGVNEQFF.

The chain links TRBV5-1 to TRBJ2-1; TRBD1 matches at 8 bases. The J segment lost 10 bases and the V segment lost 3 bases, leaving 6 bases of the junction unmatched. CDR1 and CDR2 (germline): SGHRS, YFSETQ. CDR3 length: 13 amino acids. The DNA of the CDR3 is TGCGCCAGCAGCTCAGGACAGGGTCAAGAGCAGTTCTTC. Protein product: CASSSGQGQEQFF.

The table lists this clonotype with many counts. The rearrangement joins TRBV4-2 to TRBJ2-1, with 8 bases lining up with TRBD2. V was clipped by 0 bases and J by 0 bases; unmatched bases: 1. Per the germline V gene, CDR1 is LGHNA and CDR2 is YNFKEQ. This CDR3 has 16 residues. CDR3 loop: CASSQDLAGSYNEQFF. The DNA of the CDR3 is TGTGCCAGCAGCCAAGATCTAGCGGGCTCCTACAATGAGCAGTTCTTC.

This rearrangement joins TRBV7-2 to TRBJ2-7, with 9 bases identical to TRBD2. Germline V lookup: CDR1 SGHTA, CDR2 FQGNSA. Unmatched junction bases numbered 1, after V lost 1 base and J lost 0 bases. The CDR3 sequence is 15 residues long. The DNA for the CDR3 is TGTGCCAGCAGCTTAGGGACTAGCGCCTCCTACGAGCAGTACTTC. Its protein is CASSLGTSASYEQYF.

The chain couples TRBV2 to TRBJ1-5, with 7 nucleotides matching TRBD1. This CDR3 is built from 14 residues. V dropped 7 bases and J dropped 2; count of bases not matched to a gene: 5. From germline, CDR1 is SNHLY and CDR2 FYNNEI. The CDR3 loop reads CASKDREGNQPQHF. The CDR3 bases are TGTGCCAGCAAAGACAGGGAGGGCAATCAGCCCCAGCATTTT.

The chain has TRBV6-5 and TRBJ2-7; tentative D call: TRBD1 (6 bases). Germline loops: CDR1 MNHEY, CDR2 SVGAGI. This CDR3 spans 14 amino acids. Trimming pared 5 bases from V and 1 base from J, leaving 12 bases between. The CDR3 protein is CASSTGTKSYEQYF. The CDR3 DNA sequence: TGTGCCAGCAGTACCGGGACAAAATCCTACGAGCAGTACTTC.

V usage is TRBV27 and J usage is TRBJ1-1; D is ambiguous. CDR1 is MNHEY, CDR2 SMNVEV, per germline (reference sequence). Trimming took 0 bases from V and 1 from J, leaving 9 bases between them. The CDR3 spans 15 residues. The CDR3 bases are TGTGCCAGCAGTTTATCTCACAGTCAGAACACTGAAGCTTTCTTT. Amino acid sequence: CASSLSHSQNTEAFF.

This clonotype came up many times. CDR3 loop: CASNSPAGLRGNQPQHF. The DNA of the CDR3 is TGTGCCAGCAACTCCCCAGCGGGATTAAGGGGGAATCAGCCCCAGCATTTT. The rearrangement uses TRBV21-1 and TRBJ1-5. TRBV21-1 corresponds to a pseudogene. The CDR3 is made up of 17 amino acids.

This clonotype has just a few counts. V is TRBV25-1 and J is TRBJ2-3, with D unresolved. Germline V lookup: CDR1 MGHDK, CDR2 SYGVNS. V was clipped by 5 bases and J by 4 bases, with 19 bases between them. The length of the CDR3 is 16 residues. The CDR3 DNA follows: TGTGCCAGCAGTTTTCCCCTCCTCCCGACCCCAGATACGCAGTATTTT. It is translated as CASSFPLLPTPDTQYF.

This rearrangement joins TRBV20-1 to TRBJ2-7; 9 bases are shared with TRBD2. The germline V gene encodes CDR1 DFQATT and CDR2 SNEGSKA (reference sequence). The CDR3 is 16 residues long. Trimming at V came to 0 bases and at J to 0 bases, leaving 6 bases not matched to a gene. The CDR3 sequence: CSARDPLAGRSYEQYF. Here the CDR3 DNA reads TGCAGTGCTAGAGACCCTCTAGCGGGGCGCTCCTACGAGCAGTACTTC.

This clonotype has only a few counts. The V gene is TRBV4-1, the J gene TRBJ2-5, with 8 bases identical to TRBD2. CDR1 MGHRA and CDR2 YSYEKL come from the germline V gene. V gave up 4 bases and J gave up 5 bases; unmatched junction bases: 15. The CDR3 totals 17 residues. CDR3 region: CASSRGRLEREMETQYF. The DNA for the CDR3 is TGCGCCAGCAGCCGGGGTCGCCTGGAGCGGGAGATGGAGACCCAGTACTTC.

The chain links TRBV24-1 to TRBJ2-3; the D is unclear. This CDR3 is 16 amino acids long. Germline assignment: CDR1 KGHDR and CDR2 SFDVKD. The V end lost 2 bases, the J end lost 1 base, and 12 bases lay between the germline ends. The CDR3 here is CATSDSTVSGTDTQYF. The CDR3 coding sequence is TGTGCCACCAGTGATTCGACCGTCTCCGGCACAGATACGCAGTATTTT.

The chain carries TRBV20-1 and TRBJ2-1, with 9 bases that match TRBD2. V dropped 4 bases and J dropped 5; count of bases not matched to a gene: 9. The CDR3 runs to 15 residues. Germline V CDR1 and CDR2: DFQATT, SNEGSKA (reference sequence). CDR3 DNA: TGCAGTGCTACCCCTCCAGCGGGGGGCGACAATGAGCAGTTCTTC. Its translation: CSATPPAGGDNEQFF.

V usage is TRBV3-1 and J usage is TRBJ2-7; D remains ambiguous. CDR1 and CDR2 (germline): LGHDT, YNNKEL (reference sequence). The CDR3 length is 12 residues. The ends were cut back, 5 bases at V and 3 bases at J, with 8 bases in the middle. The chain's CDR3 is CASSGQHYEQYF. CDR3 in DNA: TGTGCCAGCAGCGGGCAGCACTACGAGCAGTACTTC.

The chain carries TRBV15 and TRBJ2-3; TRBD2 aligns across 7 bases. Trimming took 9 bases from V and 3 from J; bases not matched to a gene: 15. Germline assignment: CDR1 LNHNV and CDR2 YYDKDF (reference sequence). This CDR3 is built from 16 residues. The CDR3 DNA is TGTGCCACTAAAAGCGGGGTCGCACTAGAGACAGATACGCAGTATTTT. Amino acids: CATKSGVALETDTQYF.

This clonotype has just a few counts. The chain is built from TRBV15 and TRBJ2-7, with no clear D. Germline CDR1 LNHNV, CDR2 YYDKDF (reference sequence). The CDR3 totals 12 residues. The V gene lost 1 base and the J gene lost 5 bases, with 6 bases spanning the gap. The CDR3 is CATSRAGNEQYF. CDR3 in DNA: TGTGCCACCAGCAGAGCTGGGAACGAGCAGTACTTC.

The chain combines TRBV6-8 with TRBJ2-1, with a possible D match to TRBD1 (5 bases). CDR3 size: 14 residues. V dropped 2 bases and J dropped 5 bases, with 10 bases sitting between them. CDR1 is MNHGY and CDR2 is SAAAGT in the germline V gene. CDR3 residues: CASSYPDKDNEQFF. As DNA, the CDR3 is TGTGCCAGCAGTTACCCGGACAAGGACAATGAGCAGTTCTTC.

This clonotype was seen more than once but under ten times. The chain recombines TRBV12-3 or TRBV12-4 with TRBJ2-7, with 9 positions matching TRBD1. The CDR3 is 14 amino acids. Trimming cost V 6 bases and J 6 bases; bases outside gene matches: 9. Written as DNA, the CDR3 is TGTGCCAGCAGGGCCCTTGGACAGGGGACCGAGCAGTACTTC. Its translation: CASRALGQGTEQYF.

This rearrangement joins TRBV20-1 to TRBJ2-5, with unresolved D. V shed 3 bases and J shed 4 bases, with 6 bases lying between them. This CDR3 region has 11 residues. Germline lookup yields CDR1 DFQATT and CDR2 SNEGSKA (reference sequence). The CDR3 spells CSASYGETQYF. The CDR3 DNA follows: TGCAGTGCTAGTTACGGAGAGACCCAGTACTTC.

The rearrangement links TRBV6-5 to TRBJ2-6, with TRBD1 matching over 8 bases. Germline loops: CDR1 MNHEY, CDR2 SVGAGI. Losses at the gene ends were 7 bases for V and 0 bases for J; bases not matched to a gene: 5. The CDR3 spans 16 residues. CDR3 DNA: TGTGCCAGCATGGGCAGGGGGCACTCTGGGGCCAACGTCCTGACTTTC. This sequence encodes CASMGRGHSGANVLTF.

The J gene is TRBJ1-2, the V gene TRBV20-1, with TRBD1 as a possible D gene (5 bases). The CDR3 contains 15 residues. Deletions cut 1 base from V and 4 bases from J, with 16 bases between. CDR1 is DFQATT and CDR2 is SNEGSKA in the germline V gene (reference sequence). Written as DNA, the CDR3 is TGCAGTGCTAGAGTTGCGGGAGGGACCATCTATGGCTACACCTTC. Translating gives CSARVAGGTIYGYTF.

The chain employs TRBV2 and TRBJ2-3; D unresolved. Germline CDR1 and CDR2: SNHLY and FYNNEI. This CDR3 has 14 amino acids. Trimming took 3 bases from V and 2 from J, leaving 9 bases between them. The CDR3 sequence: CASSDYGYTDTQYF. The CDR3 DNA follows: TGTGCCAGCAGTGATTACGGATACACAGATACGCAGTATTTT.

This clonotype was seen more than once but under ten times. The chain joins TRBV5-1 to TRBJ2-2, with a possible D match to TRBD2 (5 bases). The CDR3 length is 15 residues. The germline CDR1 and CDR2 sequences are SGHRS and YFSETQ. V gave up 0 bases and J gave up 9 bases, with 15 bases separating them. CDR3 nucleotide sequence: TGCGCCAGCAGCTTGGTTGAGGGATCGGGCCGGGAGCTGTTTTTT. This codes for CASSLVEGSGRELFF.

This rearrangement joins TRBV6-1 to TRBJ2-5; unclear D gene. V lost 6 bases and J 2 bases, leaving 4 bases between the germline ends. This CDR3 region has 11 residues. Germline assignment: CDR1 MNHNS and CDR2 SASEGT. CDR3: CASRKQETQYF. CDR3 DNA: TGTGCCAGCAGGAAACAAGAGACCCAGTACTTC.

The gene calls are TRBV3-1 and TRBJ2-1; D may be TRBD2 (6 bases). This CDR3 comprises 13 residues. Trimming took off 3 bases at V and 6 bases at J, with 9 bases between the two ends. Germline CDR1 is LGHDT and CDR2 is YNNKEL (reference sequence). CDR3 region: CASSQRDPNEQFF. The CDR3 DNA reads as TGTGCCAGCAGCCAGCGGGACCCCAATGAGCAGTTCTTC.

In its sample, this clonotype was seen once. The chain joins TRBV3-1 to TRBJ2-7; TRBD1 agrees at 8 bases. V lost 0 bases to trimming and J lost 3 bases; unmatched junction nucleotides: 7. This CDR3 has 16 residues. CDR1 is LGHDT, CDR2 YNNKEL, per germline (reference sequence). The CDR3 sequence is CASSQDLTGGLYEQYF. The CDR3 DNA reads as TGTGCCAGCAGCCAAGATCTCACAGGGGGACTCTACGAGCAGTACTTC.

The chain employs TRBV7-6 and TRBJ2-5; 8 nucleotides line up with TRBD1. The CDR3 contains 16 residues. J gave up 6 bases and V 5 bases, and 14 bases lay outside the gene matches. Per germline, CDR1 SGHVS and CDR2 FNYEAQ. The CDR3: CASSQGQALPMKTQYF. For the CDR3, the DNA is TGTGCCAGCAGCCAGGGACAGGCCTTACCCATGAAGACCCAGTACTTC.